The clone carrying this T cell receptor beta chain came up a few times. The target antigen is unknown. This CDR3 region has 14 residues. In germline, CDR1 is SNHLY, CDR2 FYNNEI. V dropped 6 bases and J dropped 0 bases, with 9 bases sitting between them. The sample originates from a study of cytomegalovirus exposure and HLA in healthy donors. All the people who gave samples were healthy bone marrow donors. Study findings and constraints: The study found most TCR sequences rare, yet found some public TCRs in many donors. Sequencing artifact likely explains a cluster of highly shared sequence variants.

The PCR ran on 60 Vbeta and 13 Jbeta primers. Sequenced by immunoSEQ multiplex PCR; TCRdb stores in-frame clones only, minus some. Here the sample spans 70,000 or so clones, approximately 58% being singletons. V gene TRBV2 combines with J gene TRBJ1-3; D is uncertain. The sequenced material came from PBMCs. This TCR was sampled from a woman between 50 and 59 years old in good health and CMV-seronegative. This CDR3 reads CASRVDISGNTIYF. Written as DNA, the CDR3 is TGTGCCAGCAGGGTCGACATCTCTGGAAACACCATATATTTT.